Below are 30 T cell receptor beta chains sequenced from a single sample in a study of control samples from healthy donors and cancer patients. Using immunoSEQ multiplex PCR, the repertoire was profiled, and TCRdb retains in-frame clones only, with some absent. The data contain some 120,000 clones, more than 80% of them singletons. Sequencing was done on a sample of blood. The receptors originated from a young man in good health.

This clone occurred once. The rearrangement joins TRBV9 to TRBJ1-3; D is perhaps TRBD1 (6 bases). Between the trimmed V and J ends, which lost 2 bases and 3 bases, there was a span of 18 bases. Germline V gene sequence: CDR1 SGDLS, CDR2 YYNGEE. The CDR3 is made up of 17 amino acids. CDR3 in amino acids: CASSVSSQQGGGNTIYF. The CDR3 nucleotides are TGTGCCAGCAGCGTCTCTTCCCAACAGGGTGGTGGAAACACCATATATTTT. The entire variable domain, with the rest obtained from reference TRBV9 and TRBJ1-3, is as follows: DSGVTQTPKHLITATGQRVTLRCSPRSGDLSVYWYQQSLDQGLQFLIQYYNGEERAKGNILERFSAQQFPDLHSELNLSSLELGDSALYFCASSVSSQQGGGNTIYFGEGSWLTVV.

This chain links TRBV28 with TRBJ2-5, with D uncertain. Trimming took 4 bases from V and 5 from J, leaving 17 bases between them. CDR1 is MDHEN, CDR2 SYDVKM, per germline. CDR3 length: 15 residues. The CDR3 sequence: CASSSPSPGWETQYF. The CDR3 bases are TGTGCCAGCAGTTCCCCTTCCCCAGGATGGGAGACCCAGTACTTC.

The chain carries TRBV10-3 and TRBJ1-5, with 10 positions matching TRBD1. CDR3 size: 15 residues. V lost 6 bases to trimming and J lost 6 bases; unmatched junction nucleotides: 8. Germline V gene lookup returns CDR1 ENHRY and CDR2 SYGVKD. CDR3: CAISPGTGASQPQHF. CDR3 DNA: TGTGCCATCAGCCCCGGGACAGGGGCGAGTCAGCCCCAGCATTTT.

The genes are TRBV5-4 and TRBJ2-1, with 9 bases matching TRBD1. V dropped 0 bases and J dropped 5; count of bases not matched to a gene: 6. Germline lookup yields CDR1 SGHNT and CDR2 YYREEE (reference sequence). The CDR3 has 16 residues. CDR3 bases: TGTGCCAGCAGCTTGGACGGGACAGGGTACCACAATGAGCAGTTCTTC. Amino acid sequence: CASSLDGTGYHNEQFF. The whole variable domain, filled in from reference TRBV5-4 and TRBJ2-1, reads ETGVTQSPTHLIKTRGQQVTLRCSSQSGHNTVSWYQQALGQGPQFIFQYYREEENGRGNFPPRFSGLQFPNYSSELNVNALELDDSALYLCASSLDGTGYHNEQFFGPGTRLTVL.

The rearrangement joins TRBV5-1 to TRBJ1-1; perhaps TRBD1 as D (6 bases). Trimming stripped 0 bases from V and 2 bases from J, with 11 bases between. Germline V gene lookup returns CDR1 SGHRS and CDR2 YFSETQ. This CDR3 spans 15 amino acids. The CDR3 DNA is TGCGCCAGCAGCTTGGGAACAGGGTTTAACACTGAAGCTTTCTTT. As protein: CASSLGTGFNTEAFF.

The gene calls are TRBV30 and TRBJ2-1; TRBD2 is a possible D gene (5 bases). The V and J ends lost 5 bases and 4 bases respectively, with 18 bases between them. CDR3 size: 15 residues. The germline CDR1 and CDR2 sequences are GTSNPN and SVGIG (reference sequence). CDR3: CAWDTDYFPYNEQFF. DNA for the CDR3: TGTGCCTGGGACACAGACTATTTCCCTTACAATGAGCAGTTCTTC.

This chain links TRBV7-9 with TRBJ2-2; 7 bases line up with TRBD2. CDR1 and CDR2 from the germline V gene are SEHNR and FQNEAQ (reference sequence). J was trimmed by 3 bases and V by 4 bases; bases with no gene match: 8. This CDR3 contains 16 residues. CDR3 sequence: CASSYGTTSDTGELFF. The DNA for the CDR3 is TGTGCCAGCAGCTATGGGACTACCTCGGACACCGGGGAGCTGTTTTTT. The full variable domain, its missing parts supplied by reference TRBV7-9 and TRBJ2-2, is DTGVSQNPRHKITKRGQNVTFRCDPISEHNRLYWYRQTLGQGPEFLTYFQNEAQLEKSRLLSDRFSAERPKGSFSTLEIQRTEQGDSAMYLCASSYGTTSDTGELFFGEGSRLTVL.

On this clone itself: The sample has other DNA sequences that encode this CDR3 too. The rearrangement uses TRBV5-4 and TRBJ2-1; TRBD1 agrees at 7 bases. Germline-derived CDR1 and CDR2 are SGHNT and YYREEE (reference sequence). The CDR3 runs 15 residues. Trimming cost V 0 bases and J 2 bases; bases outside gene matches: 2. CDR3 coding DNA: TGTGCCAGCAGCTTGGACAGGGGCCCCTACAATGAGCAGTTCTTC. It codes for CASSLDRGPYNEQFF.

V usage is TRBV7-9 and J usage is TRBJ1-4, with TRBD1 as a possible D gene (5 bases). Trimming took off 5 bases at V and 8 bases at J, with 18 bases between the two ends. The CDR3 consists of 15 residues. CDR1 is SEHNR and CDR2 is FQNEAQ in the germline V gene (reference sequence). The CDR3 is CASSRNGPGREKLFF. The CDR3 DNA follows: TGTGCCAGCAGCCGAAACGGGCCAGGGAGGGAAAAACTGTTTTTT.

The CDR3 DNA is TGTGCCAGCAGCTTATTAGGGAACTATAATTCACCCCTCCACTTT. It is translated as CASSLLGNYNSPLHF. The rearrangement links TRBV11-2 to TRBJ1-6; D remains ambiguous. Trimming took 2 bases from V and 3 from J, leaving 8 bases between them. The CDR3 is 15 residues long. The germline gives CDR1 SGHAT, CDR2 FQNNGV.

The chain employs TRBV12-3 or TRBV12-4 and TRBJ1-1; 11 bases fit TRBD1. The CDR3 sequence is 13 residues long. Unmatched junction bases numbered 2, after V lost 5 bases and J lost 6 bases. The CDR3 is CASSEDRGPEAFF. The DNA for the CDR3 is TGTGCCAGCAGTGAGGACAGGGGGCCTGAAGCTTTCTTT.

This rearrangement joins TRBV4-3 to TRBJ2-5; D gene uncertain. Germline V gene data show CDR1 as LGHNA and CDR2 as YSLEER. CDR3 length: 14 amino acids. The germline V and J ends were trimmed by 0 bases and 7 bases, with 12 bases remaining between them. DNA of the CDR3: TGCGCCAGCAGCCAAGATGTAAACCGCGGGACCCAGTACTTC. Translated: CASSQDVNRGTQYF.

This clone has a single count. V is TRBV4-2 and J is TRBJ2-1, with a possible D match to TRBD2 (6 bases). CDR1 is LGHNA, CDR2 YNFKEQ, per germline. Trimming left V 4 bases short and J 0 bases short, with 16 bases between. CDR3 size: 17 residues. The CDR3 sequence is CASSPMGPTSSYNEQFF. In nucleotides, the CDR3 is TGTGCCAGCAGCCCCATGGGGCCGACTAGCTCCTACAATGAGCAGTTCTTC.

This clone has just a few counts. This chain links TRBV27 with TRBJ1-4, with D hard to call. With 6 bases removed from V and 0 bases from J, the gap between germline ends came to 8 bases. Germline CDR1 reads MNHEY; CDR2 reads SMNVEV (reference sequence). The CDR3 contains 14 residues. CDR3 protein: CASRRTATNEKLFF. CDR3 nucleotides: TGTGCCAGCAGAAGAACTGCAACTAATGAAAAACTGTTTTTT.

The chain uses TRBV3-1 (or the pseudogene TRBV3-2) and TRBJ1-5; D gene unclear. Germline V CDR1 and CDR2: LGHDT, YNNKEL (reference sequence). There are 14 residues in the CDR3. Trimming stripped 0 bases from V and 0 bases from J, with 3 bases between. The CDR3 reads CASSQDYSNQPQHF. The CDR3 bases are TGTGCCAGCAGCCAAGATTATAGCAATCAGCCCCAGCATTTT.

This clone was seen more than once but under ten times. V is TRBV10-1 and J is TRBJ2-3; either TRBD1 or TRBD2 may fit D (7 bases each). Germline V lookup: CDR1 WNHNN, CDR2 SYGVQD (reference sequence). Trimming removed 5 bases from V and 0 bases from J, with 12 bases in between. The CDR3 has 15 residues. CDR3 DNA: TGCGCCAGCAGTCCAGGGGGGGCGAGCACAGATACGCAGTATTTT. It translates to CASSPGGASTDTQYF.

This clone was counted only a few times. The chain has TRBV5-8 and TRBJ1-3; maybe TRBD1 (6 bases). Trimming removed 2 bases from V and 0 bases from J, with 9 bases in between. From germline, CDR1 is SGHTS and CDR2 YDEGEE. The CDR3 is made up of 15 amino acids. CDR3 region: CASSLGTFSGNTIYF. The CDR3 coding sequence is TGTGCCAGCAGCTTAGGGACATTCTCTGGAAACACCATATATTTT.

This clone was seen just once. The gene calls are TRBV9 and TRBJ1-4; 10 bases align to TRBD1. In germline, CDR1 is SGDLS, CDR2 YYNGEE. The CDR3 is 16 residues long. J was trimmed by 2 bases and V by 0 bases; bases with no gene match: 1. The CDR3 nucleotides are TGTGCCAGCAGCGTAGGACAGGGGGCCACTAATGAAAAACTGTTTTTT. Translated, it gives CASSVGQGATNEKLFF.

By share, this clone counts as medium-sized. This chain joins TRBV6-1 and TRBJ2-7; 11 bases align to TRBD2. Per the germline V gene, CDR1 is MNHNS and CDR2 is SASEGT. This CDR3 has 18 residues. V lost 3 bases, J lost 0 bases, and 10 bases stayed unmatched. CDR3 nucleotide sequence: TGTGCCAGCAGTGACCGGGACATCACTAGCGGGAGCTCCTACGAGCAGTACGTC. This encodes CASSDRDITSGSSYEQYV.

The chain joins TRBV18 to TRBJ2-5; TRBD1 matches at 7 bases. V gave up 3 bases and J gave up 5 bases; unmatched junction bases: 6. Germline assignment: CDR1 KGHSH and CDR2 LQKENI. The CDR3 contains 14 residues. This CDR3 reads CASSPQGDSETQYF. DNA of the CDR3: TGTGCCAGCTCACCCCAGGGGGATTCGGAGACCCAGTACTTC. Full variable domain (remainder filled in from reference TRBV18 and TRBJ2-5): NAGVMQNPRHLVRRRGQEARLRCSPMKGHSHVYWYRQLPEEGLKFMVYLQKENIIDESGMPKERFSAEFPKEGPSILRIQQVVRGDSAAYFCASSPQGDSETQYFGPGTRLLVL.

This clone appeared a few times. This chain joins TRBV24-1 and TRBJ2-5; 8 bases line up with TRBD1. Looked up from germline, CDR1 is KGHDR and CDR2 is SFDVKD. CDR3 length: 16 amino acids. Losses at the gene ends were 4 bases for V and 5 bases for J; bases not matched to a gene: 11. The CDR3 DNA follows: TGTGCCACCAGTGACCAGGGGGCTGTGGTTGGTGAGACCCAGTACTTC. It translates to CATSDQGAVVGETQYF.

The V gene is TRBV7-3, the J gene TRBJ1-2, with 7 bases identical to TRBD1. The CDR3 loop spans 15 amino acids. J lost 1 base, V lost 5 bases, and 7 bases had no gene match. The germline gives CDR1 SGHTA, CDR2 FQGTGA. This chain's CDR3 is CASSRGGQLNYGYTF. The CDR3 DNA reads TGTGCCAGCAGCCGAGGGGGACAGCTTAACTATGGCTACACCTTC.

Here the CDR3 reads CASSSGTLITDTQYF. The CDR3 nucleotides are TGCGCCAGCAGCTCCGGGACTCTGATCACAGATACGCAGTATTTT. The chain links TRBV5-1 to TRBJ2-3; TRBD2 is a possible D gene (6 bases). V was trimmed by 3 bases and J by 2 bases, leaving 13 bases between them. The germline V gene has CDR1 SGHRS and CDR2 YFSETQ. The CDR3 loop spans 15 amino acids.

The chain uses TRBV19 and TRBJ1-4; the match to TRBD1 covers 7 bases. Germline-derived CDR1 and CDR2 are LNHDA and SQIVND (reference sequence). The CDR3 extends over 15 amino acids. V shed 5 bases, J shed 3 bases, and the junction held 6 bases outside the gene matches. The DNA of the CDR3 is TGTGCCAGTAGTGCCGACAGGGACCCTAATGAAAAACTGTTTTTT. It yields the protein CASSADRDPNEKLFF.

The chain is built from TRBV12-3 or TRBV12-4 and TRBJ2-7, with D possibly matching TRBD2 (6 bases). The V end lost 2 bases, the J end lost 5 bases, and 10 bases lay between the germline ends. The CDR3 has 13 residues. In DNA form, the CDR3 reads TGTGCCAGCAGTTTAAGGAGGGTCCACGAGCAGTACGTC. It is translated as CASSLRRVHEQYV.

The gene calls are TRBV24-1 and TRBJ1-5, with D possibly matching TRBD1 (6 bases). Germline V gene lookup returns CDR1 KGHDR and CDR2 SFDVKD. Trimming took off 6 bases at V and 7 bases at J, with 12 bases between the two ends. CDR3 size: 13 residues. The CDR3 DNA follows: TGTGCCACCAGTTCAGGGGCGGGACAGCCCCAGCATTTT. This translates into CATSSGAGQPQHF.

Worth noting for this clone: At one end, the junction sequence differs from germline, possibly due to a read error. The rearrangement joins TRBV7-7 to TRBJ1-2; D call uncertain. Germline loops: CDR1 SSHAT, CDR2 FNYEAQ (reference sequence). The CDR3 totals 12 residues. This CDR3 is CASSLTESGYTF. The CDR3 nucleotides read TGTGCTAGCAGCTTAACCGAATCTGGCTACACCTTC.

The chain uses TRBV30 and TRBJ1-5, with D maybe TRBD1 (6 bases). CDR3 length equals 16 residues. With 5 bases removed from V and 4 bases from J, the gap between germline ends came to 21 bases. Germline V CDR1 and CDR2: GTSNPN, SVGIG (reference sequence). The CDR3 loop reads CAWGKDAGALNQPQHF. CDR3 coding DNA: TGTGCCTGGGGAAAGGACGCAGGGGCCCTAAATCAGCCCCAGCATTTT.

The chain couples TRBV9 to TRBJ1-6; D unresolved. V was trimmed by 0 bases and J by 8 bases, leaving 12 bases between them. This CDR3 is 15 amino acids long. Germline CDR1 is SGDLS and CDR2 is YYNGEE. CDR3 bases: TGTGCCAGCAGCGTAGCTGGGCGGCCTGATTCACCCCTCCACTTT. Residues: CASSVAGRPDSPLHF.

The rearrangement joins TRBV28 to TRBJ2-5, with D perhaps TRBD1 (6 bases). V lost 6 bases and J 1 base, leaving 15 bases between the germline ends. The length of the CDR3 is 15 residues. Germline CDR1 and CDR2: MDHEN and SYDVKM. The CDR3 sequence is CASSDTLDSQETQYF. The CDR3 DNA follows: TGTGCCAGCAGCGACACCTTGGACAGCCAAGAGACCCAGTACTTC. The full variable domain, in which reference TRBV28 and TRBJ2-5 provide the parts outside the CDR3, is DVKVTQSSRYLVKRTGEKVFLECVQDMDHENMFWYRQDPGLGLRLIYFSYDVKMKEKGDIPEGYSVSREKKERFSLILESASTNQTSMYLCASSDTLDSQETQYFGPGTRLLVL.